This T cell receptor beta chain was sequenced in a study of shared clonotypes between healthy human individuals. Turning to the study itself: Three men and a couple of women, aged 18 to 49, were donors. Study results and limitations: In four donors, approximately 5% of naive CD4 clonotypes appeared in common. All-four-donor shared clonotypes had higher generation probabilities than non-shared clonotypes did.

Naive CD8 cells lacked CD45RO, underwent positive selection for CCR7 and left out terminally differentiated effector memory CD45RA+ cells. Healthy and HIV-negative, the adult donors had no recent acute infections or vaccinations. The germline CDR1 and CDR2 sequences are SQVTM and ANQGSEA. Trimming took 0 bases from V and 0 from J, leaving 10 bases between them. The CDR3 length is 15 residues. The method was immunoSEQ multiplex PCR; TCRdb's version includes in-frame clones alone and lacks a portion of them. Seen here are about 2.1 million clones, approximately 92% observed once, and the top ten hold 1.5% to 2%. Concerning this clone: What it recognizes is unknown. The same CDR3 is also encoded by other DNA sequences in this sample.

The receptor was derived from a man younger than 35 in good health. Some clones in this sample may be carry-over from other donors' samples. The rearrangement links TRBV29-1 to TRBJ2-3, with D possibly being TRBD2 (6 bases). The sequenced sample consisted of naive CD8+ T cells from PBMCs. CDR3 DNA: TGCAGCGTTGAAGACGGGGGTCCTAGCACAGATACGCAGTATTTT. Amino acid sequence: CSVEDGGPSTDTQYF.